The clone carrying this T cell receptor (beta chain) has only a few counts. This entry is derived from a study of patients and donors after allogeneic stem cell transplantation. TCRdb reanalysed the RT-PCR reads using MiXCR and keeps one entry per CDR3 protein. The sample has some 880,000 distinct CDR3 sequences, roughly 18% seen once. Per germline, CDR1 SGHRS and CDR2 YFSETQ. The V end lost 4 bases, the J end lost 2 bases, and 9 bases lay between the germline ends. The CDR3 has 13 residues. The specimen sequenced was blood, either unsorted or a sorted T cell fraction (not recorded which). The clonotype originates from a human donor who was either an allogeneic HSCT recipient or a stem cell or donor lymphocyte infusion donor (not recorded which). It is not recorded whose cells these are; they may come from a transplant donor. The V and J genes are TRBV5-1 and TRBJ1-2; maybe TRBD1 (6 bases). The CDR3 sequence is CASSLGHNYGYTF. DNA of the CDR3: TGCGCCAGCAGCCTGGGACACAACTATGGCTACACCTTC.